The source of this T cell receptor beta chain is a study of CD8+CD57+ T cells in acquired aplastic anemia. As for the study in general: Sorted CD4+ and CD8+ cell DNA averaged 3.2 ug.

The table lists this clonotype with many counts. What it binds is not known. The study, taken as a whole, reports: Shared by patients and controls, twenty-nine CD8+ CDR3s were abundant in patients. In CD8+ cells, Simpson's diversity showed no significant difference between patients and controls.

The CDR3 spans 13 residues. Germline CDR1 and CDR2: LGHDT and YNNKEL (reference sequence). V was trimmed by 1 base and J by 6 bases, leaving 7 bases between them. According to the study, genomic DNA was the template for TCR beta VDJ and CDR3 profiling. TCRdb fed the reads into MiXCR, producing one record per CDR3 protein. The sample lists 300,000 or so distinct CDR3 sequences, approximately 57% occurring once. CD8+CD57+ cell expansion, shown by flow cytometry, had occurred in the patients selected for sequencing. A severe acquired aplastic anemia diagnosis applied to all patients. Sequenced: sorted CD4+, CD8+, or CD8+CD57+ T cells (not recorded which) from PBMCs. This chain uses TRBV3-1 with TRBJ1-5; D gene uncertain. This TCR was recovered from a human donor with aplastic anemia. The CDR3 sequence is CASSQGLGQPQHF. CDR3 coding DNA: TGTGCCAGCAGCCAAGGATTGGGTCAGCCCCAGCATTTT.